This T cell receptor beta chain was sequenced for a study of breast tumors, draining lymph nodes, adjacent tissues. Study results and caveats: The lymph node origin of tumor T cells was framed as consistent with a hypothesis, not demonstrated. Tumor and nontumor repertoires were significantly more similar in luminal-like than in basal-like breast cancer. Tumor repertoires ranked between lymph nodes and nontumor tissue in diversity, with V and J gene preferences.

Using its own MiXCR run on the multiplex PCR reads, TCRdb lists one record per CDR3 protein. The sample consists of around 25,000 distinct CDR3 sequences, 23% of them appearing once. This clonotype was counted at least ten times. What it binds is not known. The V and J ends lost 5 bases and 2 bases, in that order; junction bases with no gene match: 4. The CDR3 has 16 residues. The germline V gene encodes CDR1 MNHEY and CDR2 SMNVEV (reference sequence). The sample consisted of breast tumor tissue. The J gene is TRBJ1-6, the V gene TRBV27; 9 bases map to TRBD1. The sequence derives from a female donor with breast cancer. Some clones in this sample may be carry-over from other donors' samples. CDR3 protein: CASSLTGGAYNSPLHF. In nucleotides, the CDR3 is TGTGCCAGCAGTCTTACAGGGGGCGCCTATAATTCACCCCTCCACTTT.